This TCR beta chain was observed in a study of blood T cell repertoires in COVID-19. Study context: Samples taken during acute and convalescent COVID-19 were collected in the United States, Italy and Spain.

The V segment lost 1 base and the J segment 5 bases; nucleotides outside the gene matches: 6. Per the germline V gene, CDR1 is LNHDA and CDR2 is SQIVND (reference sequence). CDR3 length equals 16 residues. In the authors' methods: Nucleated cell counts were estimated from reference gene primer amplification. Sequencing used immunoSEQ multiplex PCR; TCRdb keeps in-frame clones, though not all of them. From that table come the V and J calls and clone size; the DNA was used to work out D and trimming. The table has about 410,000 clones, 80% to 90% seen once. The sequence came from a woman in her 30s with active or convalescent COVID-19. Sequencing input: peripheral blood. This chain links TRBV19 with TRBJ1-5; 9 bases fit TRBD1. CDR3 region: CASSIVRGQGDQPQHF. The CDR3 nucleotides are TGTGCCAGTAGTATAGTTCGGGGACAGGGTGATCAGCCCCAGCATTTT.